The sequence of this T cell receptor beta chain was determined in a study of molecular identifiers for immune sequencing clone quantification. Study results and limitations: Over 99% of CMV-specific effector molecules, but under 1% of naive ones, were in clones above 20 copies.

On this clonotype: What it recognizes is unknown.

From the PCR reads, TCRdb called clonotypes with MiXCR, one entry per CDR3 protein. The repertoire holds roughly 300,000 distinct CDR3 sequences, with under 25% as singletons. This CDR3 contains 13 residues. Trimming shortened V by 0 bases and J by 3 bases, and 8 bases separated the two germline ends. Germline V CDR1 and CDR2: DFQATT, SNEGSKA (reference sequence). This chain joins TRBV20-1 and TRBJ1-2; D not certain. This clonotype originated in a human donor in good health. Some libraries in this study had Jurkat cell RNA spiked in. The sample taken for sequencing was naive CD8+ T cells from blood, with Jurkat cell RNA spiked in. Regarding subset: FACS-sorted CD8+CD4-CCR7+CD45RA+ naive T cells. The CDR3, as DNA: TGCAGTGCTAGAGATCTAGGTGACTATGGCTACACCTTC. Protein product: CSARDLGDYGYTF.